These 17 T cell receptor beta chains originate from one sample sequenced in a study of Ad26.COV2.S vaccination and SARS-CoV-2 variants. Sequencing used immunoSEQ multiplex PCR; TCRdb keeps in-frame clones, though not all of them. The sample shows about 350,000 clones, about 87% of them seen only once. Stated treatment: roughly 18 received Ad26.COV2.S at low or high dose, single or two shots; 5 received placebo; per-sample allocation not given. Sampling took place 63 days after the first vaccine or placebo injection. The source was peripheral blood, collected in a trial of Ad26.COV2.S vaccine versus placebo. All receptors derive from a person aged 18 to 59 who received the Ad26.COV2.S COVID-19 vaccine or a placebo.

V is TRBV7-3 and J is TRBJ2-1; no firm D call. The CDR3 is 14 residues long. Germline lookup yields CDR1 SGHTA and CDR2 FQGTGA. Trimming left V 2 bases short and J 5 bases short, with 10 bases between. CDR3 loop: CASSLGPANNEQFF. As DNA, the CDR3 is TGTGCCAGCAGCTTAGGACCAGCCAACAATGAGCAGTTCTTC.

This chain links TRBV6-5 with TRBJ2-3; the match to TRBD1 covers 11 bases. The CDR3 contains 16 residues. Looked up from germline, CDR1 is MNHEY and CDR2 is SVGAGI. The trim removed 0 bases at V and 3 bases at J, leaving 2 bases unmatched. CDR3 DNA sequence: TGTGCCAGCAGTTACTCGGGACAGGGGGTAACAGATACGCAGTATTTT. This gives the protein CASSYSGQGVTDTQYF.

V and J are TRBV7-2 and TRBJ1-4; TRBD1 matches at 7 bases. Germline V CDR1 and CDR2: SGHTA, FQGNSA. This CDR3 is built from 16 residues. V gave up 5 bases and J gave up 5 bases; unmatched junction bases: 11. The CDR3 nucleotides are TGTGCCAGCAGCCCCTATATCACAGGGGTGAATGAAAAACTGTTTTTT. It encodes CASSPYITGVNEKLFF. Looking up the rest from reference TRBV7-2 and TRBJ1-4 gives the full variable domain: GAGVSQSPSNKVTEKGKDVELRCDPISGHTALYWYRQSLGQGLEFLIYFQGNSAPDKSGLPSDRFSAERTGGSVSTLTIQRTQQEDSAVYLCASSPYITGVNEKLFFGSGTQLSVL.

The chain employs TRBV19 and TRBJ1-2, with 7 bases that match TRBD1. The CDR3 has 16 amino acids. V was clipped by 4 bases and J by 5 bases; unmatched bases: 13. The V gene's germline CDR1 is LNHDA and CDR2 SQIVND (reference sequence). The CDR3 DNA follows: TGTGCCAGTAGTAAAGCCCAACAGGGGTCGAGTTATGGCTACACCTTC. This translates into CASSKAQQGSSYGYTF.

V is TRBV7-8 and J is TRBJ2-1, with D possibly TRBD2 on 6 matching bases. The germline gives CDR1 SGHVS, CDR2 FQNEAQ. The CDR3 length is 17 residues. The ends were cut back, 5 bases at V and 4 bases at J, with 21 bases in the middle. This CDR3 reads CASSRTIPIAVYNEQFF. The CDR3 DNA reads TGTGCCAGCAGCCGAACGATCCCTATAGCGGTTTACAATGAGCAGTTCTTC.

The V and J genes are TRBV13 and TRBJ2-2; the D gene is possibly TRBD2 (5 bases). V was clipped by 1 base and J by 0 bases, with 12 bases between them. This CDR3 region has 17 residues. CDR1 and CDR2 from the germline V gene are PRHDT and FYEKMQ (reference sequence). The CDR3 region is CASSLVSLASNTGELFF. The CDR3 DNA reads as TGTGCCAGCAGCTTAGTCAGCCTAGCTTCGAACACCGGGGAGCTGTTTTTT.

This sequence joins TRBV19 and TRBJ1-6; no clear D gene. V was clipped by 5 bases and J by 8 bases, with 10 bases between them. Germline CDR1 and CDR2: LNHDA and SQIVND (reference sequence). The CDR3 extends over 13 amino acids. The CDR3 nucleotides are TGTGCCAGTAGTGACGCGGGCTATTCACCCCTCCACTTT. Translation: CASSDAGYSPLHF.

This clone appeared a few times. The rearrangement joins TRBV2 to TRBJ2-4; 12 nucleotides agree with TRBD2. The CDR3 is made up of 17 amino acids. V shed 0 bases, J shed 4 bases, and the junction held 4 bases outside the gene matches. From germline, CDR1 is SNHLY and CDR2 FYNNEI. In DNA form, the CDR3 reads TGTGCCAGCAGTGAAGCGACTAGCGGGAGCGGGAAAAACATTCAGTACTTC. This translates into CASSEATSGSGKNIQYF.

This rearrangement joins TRBV7-2 to TRBJ1-6, with D possibly matching TRBD1 (5 bases). Germline V gene sequence: CDR1 SGHTA, CDR2 FQGNSA. Trimming stripped 2 bases from V and 9 bases from J, with 11 bases between. This CDR3 region has 14 residues. The DNA of the CDR3 is TGTGCCAGCAGCTTACCCCCCGGGGGTTCACCCCTCCACTTT. Its translation is CASSLPPGGSPLHF.

The V call is TRBV7-9, the J call TRBJ2-2; 10 nucleotides align to TRBD1. Unmatched junction bases numbered 6, after V lost 5 bases and J lost 6 bases. The V gene's germline CDR1 is SEHNR and CDR2 FQNEAQ (reference sequence). This CDR3 has 15 amino acids. The CDR3 protein is CASSHRDRGSGELFF. In DNA form, the CDR3 reads TGTGCCAGCAGCCACCGGGACAGGGGTTCCGGGGAGCTGTTTTTT.

The chain has TRBV20-1 and TRBJ2-5; D uncertain. The CDR3 is 11 amino acids. V lost 7 bases and J lost 1, with 7 bases in between. CDR1 and CDR2 (germline): DFQATT, SNEGSKA (reference sequence). CDR3 coding DNA: TGCAGTGGCGCCAGCCAAGAGACCCAGTACTTC. Its protein product is CSGASQETQYF.

The chain uses TRBV3-1 (or the pseudogene TRBV3-2) and TRBJ2-5; no clear D. Germline CDR1 is LGHDT and CDR2 is YNNKEL (reference sequence). With 0 bases removed from V and 1 base from J, the gap between germline ends came to 6 bases. This CDR3 comprises 14 residues. The DNA of the CDR3 is TGTGCCAGCAGCCAAGATCTGGCCCAAGAGACCCAGTACTTC. This encodes CASSQDLAQETQYF.

The chain uses TRBV9 and TRBJ1-1; a weak D match, TRBD1 (6 bases). Germline V gene lookup returns CDR1 SGDLS and CDR2 YYNGEE. Trimming took 0 bases from V and 1 from J, leaving 16 bases between them. This CDR3 spans 17 amino acids. CDR3 in amino acids: CASSVEGGQSGNTEAFF. The CDR3 region has the DNA TGTGCCAGCAGCGTAGAGGGGGGGCAATCCGGGAACACTGAAGCTTTCTTT. Variable domain in full (rest from reference TRBV9 and TRBJ1-1): DSGVTQTPKHLITATGQRVTLRCSPRSGDLSVYWYQQSLDQGLQFLIQYYNGEERAKGNILERFSAQQFPDLHSELNLSSLELGDSALYFCASSVEGGQSGNTEAFFGQGTRLTVV.

This chain uses TRBV4-3 with TRBJ2-7; D is undetermined. The CDR3 covers 13 residues. The V gene's germline CDR1 is LGHNA and CDR2 YSLEER. Trimming took off 2 bases at V and 4 bases at J, with 9 bases between the two ends. CDR3 bases: TGCGCCAGCAGCCAAAGGGCCGATTACGAGCAGTACTTC. Amino acid sequence: CASSQRADYEQYF.

This chain uses TRBV6-5 with TRBJ1-5; D gene unclear. V dropped 6 bases and J dropped 3 bases, with 12 bases sitting between them. Germline lookup yields CDR1 MNHEY and CDR2 SVGAGI. This CDR3 region has 14 residues. CDR3 loop: CASRPDIVNQPQHF. For the CDR3, the DNA is TGTGCCAGCAGGCCCGATATTGTCAATCAGCCCCAGCATTTT.

J is TRBJ1-6 and V is TRBV15, with D possibly matching TRBD1 (5 bases). CDR3 length: 12 residues. Trimming stripped 6 bases from V and 6 bases from J, with 6 bases between. Germline CDR1 and CDR2: LNHNV and YYDKDF (reference sequence). The CDR3 protein is CATRGGNSPLHF. CDR3 DNA sequence: TGTGCCACCAGGGGGGGTAATTCACCCCTCCACTTT.

The rearrangement links TRBV11-1 to TRBJ1-2; 11 nucleotides match TRBD1. J gave up 0 bases and V 3 bases, and 0 bases lay outside the gene matches. The CDR3 contains 15 residues. Germline V lookup: CDR1 SGHAT, CDR2 FQDESV (reference sequence). In DNA form, the CDR3 reads TGTGCCAGCAGCTTGGACAGGGGGCCTAACTATGGCTACACCTTC. Amino acid sequence: CASSLDRGPNYGYTF.